In this sample, the clone carrying this TCR beta chain turned up once. Deep sequencing aimed at 1 in 200,000 to 1 in 1 million T cells' resolution. TCRdb's table, derived via immunoSEQ multiplex PCR, lists solely in-frame clones and lacks some. The table records around 200,000 clones, about four fifths of them present only once. The data derive from a study of cytotoxic CD8 clonotypes in ibrutinib-treated CLL. Study-wide context: Patient counts were around 11 relapsed/refractory, about 14 treatment-naive and 17 to 18 IGHV unmutated. Response sampling occurred after a median about 12 months of treatment (range 6 to 36).

This clonotype was sampled from a human donor with chronic lymphocytic leukemia. The starting material was PBMCs, obtained after 12 months of ibrutinib treatment.

CDR3 nucleotides: TGTGCCAGCAGCCCGGGACAGGGAAGTAAAGCTTTCTTT. It translates to CASSPGQGSKAFF. The chain is built from TRBV13 and TRBJ1-1; TRBD1 matches at 9 bases. The CDR3 totals 13 residues. Germline V gene data show CDR1 as PRHDT and CDR2 as FYEKMQ (reference sequence). V gave up 5 bases and J gave up 9 bases; unmatched junction bases: 7.